These 13 T cell receptor beta chains were sequenced from one sample in a study of T cells in Graves' hyperthyroidism and ophthalmopathy. TCR beta CDR3 region amplification was performed from RNA transcripts. RT-PCR in the first round (using the HTBI primer set) targeted the TCR CDR3. TCRdb reprocessed the multiplex PCR reads via MiXCR and lists one record per CDR3 protein. The sample carries around 420,000 distinct CDR3 sequences, around 14% recorded once. The sample consisted of blood. The receptors derive from a woman between 18 and 29 years old with Graves' hyperthyroidism.

This clonotype has at least ten counts. The genes are TRBV27 and TRBJ2-2, with D perhaps TRBD2 (6 bases). The CDR3 spans 14 residues. CDR1 is MNHEY and CDR2 is SMNVEV in the germline V gene (reference sequence). V lost 6 bases and J lost 5, with 13 bases in between. Here the CDR3 reads CASRPGTLTGELFF. The CDR3 bases are TGTGCCAGCAGACCCGGGACTCTAACCGGGGAGCTGTTTTTT.

This sequence joins TRBV19 and TRBJ1-3; D possibly corresponds to TRBD1 (6 bases). Germline V gene data show CDR1 as LNHDA and CDR2 as SQIVND (reference sequence). There are 16 residues in the CDR3. V was cut by 5 bases and J by 4 bases, with 18 bases left in between. CDR3 coding DNA: TGTGCCAGTAGTCCCCGCGGGCCCGACAGGGGAAACACCATATATTTT. It specifies CASSPRGPDRGNTIYF.

Many counts were recorded for this clonotype. V usage is TRBV2 and J usage is TRBJ2-7; the match to TRBD2 covers 8 bases. In germline, CDR1 is SNHLY, CDR2 FYNNEI. The CDR3 loop spans 14 amino acids. V lost 6 bases to trimming and J lost 0 bases; unmatched junction nucleotides: 4. In DNA, the CDR3 is TGTGCCAGCAGGGTGCTAGCGGGCTCCTACGAGCAGTACTTC. Its protein is CASRVLAGSYEQYF.

In this sample, this clonotype turned up once. Just one base apart from a much larger clone, this may be a read error. V and J are TRBV6-2 or TRBV6-3 and TRBJ1-2; weak D call: TRBD1 (6 bases). The germline CDR1 and CDR2 sequences are MNHEY and SVGEGT. The CDR3 is made up of 15 amino acids. CDR3 in amino acids: CASSYLQGFDYCYTF. The CDR3 nucleotides read TGTGCCAGCAGTTACCTTCAGGGGTTCGACTATTGCTACACCTTC.

This clonotype has a count of ten or more. The chain couples TRBV4-2 to TRBJ1-2; tentatively, D is TRBD1 (5 bases). The CDR3 is 15 residues long. Trimming stripped 4 bases from V and 3 bases from J, with 15 bases between. Germline V lookup: CDR1 LGHNA, CDR2 YNFKEQ. CDR3 in amino acids: CASSRPGSEDYGYTF. As DNA, the CDR3 is TGTGCCAGCAGCCGCCCAGGGAGTGAAGACTATGGCTACACCTTC.

The V gene is TRBV5-1, the J gene TRBJ2-5, with TRBD2 matching 8 bases. CDR1 is SGHRS, CDR2 YFSETQ, per germline. V was clipped by 1 base and J by 4 bases; unmatched bases: 12. The CDR3 is 17 residues long. The CDR3 reads CASSLSPNSGGGETQYF. The CDR3 DNA sequence: TGCGCCAGCAGCTTGTCACCCAACAGCGGGGGAGGAGAGACCCAGTACTTC. The entire variable domain, with the rest obtained from reference TRBV5-1 and TRBJ2-5, is as follows: KAGVTQTPRYLIKTRGQQVTLSCSPISGHRSVSWYQQTPGQGLQFLFEYFSETQRNKGNFPGRFSGRQFSNSRSEMNVSTLELGDSALYLCASSLSPNSGGGETQYFGPGTRLLVL.

Ten or more counts support this clonotype. V gene TRBV15 combines with J gene TRBJ2-2; tentatively, D is TRBD1 or TRBD2 (5 bases each). Trimming shortened V by 5 bases and J by 3 bases, and 16 bases separated the two germline ends. From germline, CDR1 is LNHNV and CDR2 YYDKDF (reference sequence). The CDR3 covers 16 residues. The CDR3 sequence: CATSEGLGADTGELFF. CDR3 bases: TGTGCCACCAGCGAGGGTTTAGGGGCAGACACCGGGGAGCTGTTTTTT.

This clonotype was seen ten or more times. The chain recombines TRBV29-1 with TRBJ1-2, with unresolved D. CDR1 and CDR2 (germline): SQVTM, ANQGSEA. The ends were cut back, 2 bases at V and 3 bases at J, with 13 bases in the middle. The CDR3 contains 14 residues. The CDR3 sequence is CSVEILGVDYGYTF. In DNA form, the CDR3 reads TGCAGCGTTGAAATTCTAGGAGTGGACTATGGCTACACCTTC.

In nucleotides, the CDR3 is TGTGCCAGTAGTATACGGGGTCCTGGGAGCAATCAGCCCCAGCATTTT. Its translation: CASSIRGPGSNQPQHF. The chain has TRBV19 and TRBJ1-5; the D is unclear. From germline, CDR1 is LNHDA and CDR2 SQIVND (reference sequence). V was trimmed by 2 bases and J by 1 base, leaving 12 bases between them. The CDR3 extends over 16 amino acids.

The rearrangement links TRBV7-3 to TRBJ2-3; 8 nucleotides align to TRBD2. Germline CDR1 and CDR2: SGHTA and FQGTGA. The J segment lost 6 bases and the V segment lost 8 bases, leaving 10 bases of the junction unmatched. This CDR3 has 14 amino acids. CDR3 sequence (DNA): TGTGCCAGCGGCTGGGGACTAGTTAAGGATACGCAGTATTTT. Residues: CASGWGLVKDTQYF.

This clonotype has ten or more counts. This chain uses TRBV25-1 with TRBJ2-2; 9 bases agree with TRBD1. From germline, CDR1 is MGHDK and CDR2 SYGVNS. This CDR3 spans 16 amino acids. V lost 4 bases to trimming and J lost 5 bases; unmatched junction nucleotides: 8. Here the CDR3 DNA reads TGTGCCAGCAGTGGCACCGGGACAGGGTTGACCGGGGAGCTGTTTTTT. This codes for CASSGTGTGLTGELFF.

This clonotype was detected many times. The chain is built from TRBV7-8 and TRBJ1-5, with D perhaps matching TRBD1 (5 bases). Trimming took 0 bases from V and 2 from J, leaving 11 bases between them. Looked up from germline, CDR1 is SGHVS and CDR2 is FQNEAQ. The length of the CDR3 is 16 residues. The CDR3 here is CASSLAWGLGNQPQHF. The CDR3 DNA reads TGTGCCAGCAGCTTAGCTTGGGGACTGGGCAATCAGCCCCAGCATTTT. Based on the CDR3 plus reference TRBV7-8 and TRBJ1-5, the full variable domain is GAGVSQSPRYKVAKRGQDVALRCDPISGHVSLFWYQQALGQGPEFLTYFQNEAQLDKSGLPSDRFFAERPEGSVSTLKIQRTQQEDSAVYLCASSLAWGLGNQPQHFGDGTRLSIL.

The genes are TRBV13 and TRBJ1-4; D possibly corresponds to TRBD1 (6 bases). This CDR3 has 16 residues. Trimming took 5 bases from V and 5 from J, leaving 18 bases between them. Germline V gives CDR1 PRHDT, CDR2 FYEKMQ (reference sequence). This CDR3 is CASSTQQGRGNEKLFF. The CDR3, as DNA: TGTGCCAGCAGCACCCAACAGGGACGGGGAAATGAAAAACTGTTTTTT. The variable domain in full, with the rest retrieved from reference TRBV13 and TRBJ1-4, is AAGVIQSPRHLIKEKRETATLKCYPIPRHDTVYWYQQGPGQDPQFLISFYEKMQSDKGSIPDRFSAQQFSDYHSELNMSSLELGDSALYFCASSTQQGRGNEKLFFGSGTQLSVL.